This TCR beta chain was recorded in a study of shared clonotypes between healthy human individuals. Study-wide results and limits: Across subsets, estimated richness was generally greater for naive than for memory populations.

Germline CDR1 is LNHDA and CDR2 is SQIVND (reference sequence). V shed 5 bases and J shed 6 bases, with 17 bases lying between them. This CDR3 region has 15 residues. In regard to this clone: Its target is unknown.

Into CD45RA+ naive and CD45RA-negative memory subsets, the CD4+ cells were split. Once extracted for a subset, genomic DNA was divided evenly among several immunoSEQ plates. TCRdb's table, derived via immunoSEQ multiplex PCR, lists solely in-frame clones and lacks some. This sample carries some 580,000 clones, more than 95% of them seen once, and the ten largest clones take 0.045% to 0.07%. The origin of this receptor is a woman in her 30s in good health. Material: naive CD4+ T cells sorted from blood. Subset defined: CD45RA+ positively selected. The V and J genes are TRBV19 and TRBJ1-5, with a weak D call TRBD1 (5 bases). The CDR3 region is CASSRPGRVPQPQHF. Here the CDR3 DNA reads TGTGCCAGTAGTCGCCCGGGACGGGTACCTCAGCCCCAGCATTTT.